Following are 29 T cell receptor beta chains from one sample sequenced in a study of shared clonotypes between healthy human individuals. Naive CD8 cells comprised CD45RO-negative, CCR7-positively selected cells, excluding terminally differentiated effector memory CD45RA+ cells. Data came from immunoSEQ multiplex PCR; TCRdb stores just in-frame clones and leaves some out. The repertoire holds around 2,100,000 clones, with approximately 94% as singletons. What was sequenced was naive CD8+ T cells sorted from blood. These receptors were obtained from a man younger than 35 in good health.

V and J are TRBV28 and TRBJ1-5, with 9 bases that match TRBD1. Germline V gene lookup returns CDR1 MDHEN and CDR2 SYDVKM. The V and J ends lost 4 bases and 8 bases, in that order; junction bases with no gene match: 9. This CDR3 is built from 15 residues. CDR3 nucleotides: TGTGCCAGCAGTTCCCCGACAGGGGGGATTGAGCCCCAGCATTTT. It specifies CASSSPTGGIEPQHF.

CDR3 sequence reads: CASSLELSSYNEQFF. CDR3 DNA: TGTGCCAGCAGCTTGGAATTGAGCTCCTACAATGAGCAGTTCTTC. The chain carries TRBV5-6 and TRBJ2-1; D is unclear. This CDR3 is 15 amino acids long. Looked up from germline, CDR1 is SGHDT and CDR2 is YYEEEE. Trimming stripped 0 bases from V and 0 bases from J, with 7 bases between.

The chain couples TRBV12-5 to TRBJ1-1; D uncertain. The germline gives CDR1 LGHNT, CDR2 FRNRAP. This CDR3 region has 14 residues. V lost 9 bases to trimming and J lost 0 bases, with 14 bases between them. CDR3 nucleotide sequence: TGTGCTAGGGGGAGGCCAGACATGAACACTGAAGCTTTCTTT. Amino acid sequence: CARGRPDMNTEAFF.

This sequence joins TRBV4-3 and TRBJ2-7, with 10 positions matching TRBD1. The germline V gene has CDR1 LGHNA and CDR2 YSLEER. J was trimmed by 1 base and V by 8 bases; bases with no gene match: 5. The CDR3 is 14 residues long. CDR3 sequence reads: CASGWGQGSYEQYF. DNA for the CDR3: TGCGCCAGCGGTTGGGGACAGGGGTCCTACGAGCAGTACTTC.

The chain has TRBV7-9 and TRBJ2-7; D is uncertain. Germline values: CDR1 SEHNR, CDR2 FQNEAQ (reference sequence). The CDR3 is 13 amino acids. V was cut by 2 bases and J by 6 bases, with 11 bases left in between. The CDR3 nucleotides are TGTGCCAGCAGCTTAACCACCACGGGCGAGCAGTACTTC. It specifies CASSLTTTGEQYF. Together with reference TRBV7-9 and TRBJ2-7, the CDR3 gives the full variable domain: DTGVSQNPRHKITKRGQNVTFRCDPISEHNRLYWYRQTLGQGPEFLTYFQNEAQLEKSRLLSDRFSAERPKGSFSTLEIQRTEQGDSAMYLCASSLTTTGEQYFGPGTRLTVT.

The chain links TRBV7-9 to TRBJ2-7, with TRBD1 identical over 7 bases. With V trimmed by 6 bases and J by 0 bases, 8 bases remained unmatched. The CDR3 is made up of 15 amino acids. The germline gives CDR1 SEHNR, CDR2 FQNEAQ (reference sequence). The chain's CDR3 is CASSSGTDNSYEQYF. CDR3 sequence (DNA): TGTGCCAGCAGTTCAGGGACAGATAACTCCTACGAGCAGTACTTC.

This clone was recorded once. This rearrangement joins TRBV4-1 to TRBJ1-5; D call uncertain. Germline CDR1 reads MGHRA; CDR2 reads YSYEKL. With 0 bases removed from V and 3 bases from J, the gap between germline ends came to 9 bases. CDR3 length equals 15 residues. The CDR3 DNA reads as TGCGCCAGCAGCCAAGATCGGGTCGCCAATCAGCCCCAGCATTTT. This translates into CASSQDRVANQPQHF.

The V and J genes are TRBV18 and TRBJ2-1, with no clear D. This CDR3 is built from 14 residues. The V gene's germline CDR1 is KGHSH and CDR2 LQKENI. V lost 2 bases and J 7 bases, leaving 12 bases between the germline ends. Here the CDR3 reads CASSPFYNVNEQFF. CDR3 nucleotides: TGTGCCAGCTCACCATTTTATAACGTGAATGAGCAGTTCTTC.

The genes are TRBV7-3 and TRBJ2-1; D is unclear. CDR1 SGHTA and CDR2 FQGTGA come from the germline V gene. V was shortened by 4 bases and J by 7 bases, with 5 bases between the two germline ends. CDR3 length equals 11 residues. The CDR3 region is CASSSSNEQFF. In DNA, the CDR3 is TGTGCCAGCAGCTCCTCGAATGAGCAGTTCTTC. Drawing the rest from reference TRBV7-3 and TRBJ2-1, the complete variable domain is GAGVSQTPSNKVTEKGKYVELRCDPISGHTALYWYRQSLGQGPEFLIYFQGTGAADDSGLPNDRFFAVRPEGSVSTLKIQRTERGDSAVYLCASSSSNEQFFGPGTRLTVL.

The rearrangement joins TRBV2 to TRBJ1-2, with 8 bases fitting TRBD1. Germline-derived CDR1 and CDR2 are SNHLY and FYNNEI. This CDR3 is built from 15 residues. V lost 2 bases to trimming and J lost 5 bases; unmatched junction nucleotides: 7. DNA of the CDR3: TGTGCCAGCAGTGAAATGGGACAGGTGGATTATGGCTACACCTTC. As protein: CASSEMGQVDYGYTF. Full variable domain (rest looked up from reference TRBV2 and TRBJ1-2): EPEVTQTPSHQVTQMGQEVILRCVPISNHLYFYWYRQILGQKVEFLVSFYNNEISEKSEIFDDQFSVERPDGSNFTLKIRSTKLEDSAMYFCASSEMGQVDYGYTFGSGTRLTVV.

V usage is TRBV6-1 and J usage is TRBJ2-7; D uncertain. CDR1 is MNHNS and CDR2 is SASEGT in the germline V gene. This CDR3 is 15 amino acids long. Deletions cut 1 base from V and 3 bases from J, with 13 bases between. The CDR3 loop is CASSEEAAWSYEQYF. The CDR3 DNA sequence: TGTGCCAGCAGTGAAGAGGCAGCTTGGAGCTACGAGCAGTACTTC.

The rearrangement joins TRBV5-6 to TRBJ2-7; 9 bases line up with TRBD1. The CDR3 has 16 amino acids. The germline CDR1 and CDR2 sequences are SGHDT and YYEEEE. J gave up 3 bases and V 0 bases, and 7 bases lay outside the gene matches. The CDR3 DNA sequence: TGTGCCAGCAGCTTGGTAGGACAGGGGCTCCTCTACGAGCAGTACTTC. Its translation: CASSLVGQGLLYEQYF.

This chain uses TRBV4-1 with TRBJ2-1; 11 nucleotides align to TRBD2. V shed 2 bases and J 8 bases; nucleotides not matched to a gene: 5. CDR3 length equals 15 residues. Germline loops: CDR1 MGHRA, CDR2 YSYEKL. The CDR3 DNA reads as TGCGCCAGCAGCCAAAGACTAGCGGGAATCTATGAGCAGTTCTTC. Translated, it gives CASSQRLAGIYEQFF.

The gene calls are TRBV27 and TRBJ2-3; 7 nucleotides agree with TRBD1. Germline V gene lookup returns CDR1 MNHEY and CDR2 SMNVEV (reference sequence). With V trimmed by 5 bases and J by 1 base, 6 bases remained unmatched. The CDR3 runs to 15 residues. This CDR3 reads CASSLGTDGTDTQYF. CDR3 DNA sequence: TGTGCCAGCAGTCTCGGGACAGATGGCACAGATACGCAGTATTTT.

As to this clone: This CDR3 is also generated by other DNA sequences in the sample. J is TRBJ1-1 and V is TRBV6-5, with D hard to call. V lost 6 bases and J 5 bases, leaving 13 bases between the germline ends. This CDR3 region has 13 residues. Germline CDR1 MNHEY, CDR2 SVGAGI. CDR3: CASSYGLGTEAFF. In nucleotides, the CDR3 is TGTGCCAGCAGCTATGGCCTGGGGACTGAAGCTTTCTTT.

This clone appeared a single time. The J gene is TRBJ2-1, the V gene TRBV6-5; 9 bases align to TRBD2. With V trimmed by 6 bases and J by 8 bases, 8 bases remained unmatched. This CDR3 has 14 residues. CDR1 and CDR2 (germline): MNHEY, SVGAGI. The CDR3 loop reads CASSHTERGDEQFF. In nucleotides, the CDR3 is TGTGCCAGCAGCCACACGGAGCGGGGGGATGAGCAGTTCTTC.

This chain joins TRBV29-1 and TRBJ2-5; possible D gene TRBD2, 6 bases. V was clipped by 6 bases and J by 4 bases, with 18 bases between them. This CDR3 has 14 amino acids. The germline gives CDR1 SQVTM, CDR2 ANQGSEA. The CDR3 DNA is TGCAGCGTCCCCGAATGGCCGGGGGTAGAGACCCAGTACTTC. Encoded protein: CSVPEWPGVETQYF.

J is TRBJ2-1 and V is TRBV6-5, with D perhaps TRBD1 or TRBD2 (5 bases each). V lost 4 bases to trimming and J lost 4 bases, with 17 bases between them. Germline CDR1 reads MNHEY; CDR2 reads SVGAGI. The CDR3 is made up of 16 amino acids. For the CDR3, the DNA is TGTGCCAGCAGTTCGTTTGAGGGGATAGGTTACAATGAGCAGTTCTTC. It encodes CASSSFEGIGYNEQFF.

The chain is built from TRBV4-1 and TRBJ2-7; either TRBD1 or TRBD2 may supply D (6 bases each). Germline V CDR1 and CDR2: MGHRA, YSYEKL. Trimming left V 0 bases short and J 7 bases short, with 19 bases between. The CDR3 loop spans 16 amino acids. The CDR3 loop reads CASSQDLNGGFGEQYF. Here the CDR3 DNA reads TGCGCCAGCAGCCAAGATCTGAACGGGGGCTTTGGGGAGCAGTACTTC.

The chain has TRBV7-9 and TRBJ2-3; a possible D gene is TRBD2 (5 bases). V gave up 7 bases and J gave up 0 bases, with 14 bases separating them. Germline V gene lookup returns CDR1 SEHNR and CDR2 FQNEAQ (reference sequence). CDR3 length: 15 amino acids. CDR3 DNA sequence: TGTGCCAGCACCCTCGGGGTTTCTAGCACAGATACGCAGTATTTT. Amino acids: CASTLGVSSTDTQYF.

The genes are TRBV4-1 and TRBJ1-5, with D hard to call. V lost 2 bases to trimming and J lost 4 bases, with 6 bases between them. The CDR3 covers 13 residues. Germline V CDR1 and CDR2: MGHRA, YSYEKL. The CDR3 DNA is TGCGCCAGCAGCCAAATAGAAAATCAGCCCCAGCATTTT. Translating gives CASSQIENQPQHF.

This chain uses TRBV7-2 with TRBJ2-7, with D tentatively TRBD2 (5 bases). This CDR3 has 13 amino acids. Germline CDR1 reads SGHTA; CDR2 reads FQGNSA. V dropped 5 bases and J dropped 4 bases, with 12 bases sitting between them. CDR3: CASSGNSGYEQYF. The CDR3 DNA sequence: TGTGCCAGCAGCGGAAATTCGGGGTACGAGCAGTACTTC.

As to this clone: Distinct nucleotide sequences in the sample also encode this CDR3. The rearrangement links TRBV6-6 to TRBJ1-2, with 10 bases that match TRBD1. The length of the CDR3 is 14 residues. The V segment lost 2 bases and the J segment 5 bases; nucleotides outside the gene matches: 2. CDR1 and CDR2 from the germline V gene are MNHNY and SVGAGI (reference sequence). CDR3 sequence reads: CASSYDRGLYGYTF. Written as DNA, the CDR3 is TGTGCCAGCAGTTACGACAGGGGGCTGTATGGCTACACCTTC.

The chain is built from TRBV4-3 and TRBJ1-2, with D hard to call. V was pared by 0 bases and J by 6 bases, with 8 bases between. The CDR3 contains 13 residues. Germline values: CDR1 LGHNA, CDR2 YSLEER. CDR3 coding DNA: TGCGCCAGCAGCCAAGACTACTTCGATGGCTACACCTTC. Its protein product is CASSQDYFDGYTF.

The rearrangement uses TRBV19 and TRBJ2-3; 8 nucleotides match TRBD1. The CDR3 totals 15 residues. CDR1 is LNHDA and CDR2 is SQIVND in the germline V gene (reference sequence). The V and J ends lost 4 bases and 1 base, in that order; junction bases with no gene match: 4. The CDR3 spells CASSTTGVGTDTQYF. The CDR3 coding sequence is TGTGCCAGTAGTACGACAGGGGTTGGCACAGATACGCAGTATTTT.

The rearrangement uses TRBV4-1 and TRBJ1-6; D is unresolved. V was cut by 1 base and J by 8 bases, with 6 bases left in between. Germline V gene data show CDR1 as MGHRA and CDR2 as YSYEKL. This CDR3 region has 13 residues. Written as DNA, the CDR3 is TGCGCCAGCAGCCAAGTCGATTATTCACCCCTCCACTTT. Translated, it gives CASSQVDYSPLHF.

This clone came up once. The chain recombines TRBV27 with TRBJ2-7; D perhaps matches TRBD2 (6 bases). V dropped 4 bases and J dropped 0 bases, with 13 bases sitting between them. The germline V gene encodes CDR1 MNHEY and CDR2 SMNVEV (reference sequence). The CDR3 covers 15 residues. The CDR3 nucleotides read TGTGCCAGCAGTTCAGCGGGCCGCAGCTCCTACGAGCAGTACTTC. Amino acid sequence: CASSSAGRSSYEQYF.

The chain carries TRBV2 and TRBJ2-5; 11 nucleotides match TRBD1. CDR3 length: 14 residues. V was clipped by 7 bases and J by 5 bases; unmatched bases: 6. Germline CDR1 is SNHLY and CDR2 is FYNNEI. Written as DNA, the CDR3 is TGTGCCAGCAATTCGGGACAGGGGGACGAGACCCAGTACTTC. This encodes CASNSGQGDETQYF.

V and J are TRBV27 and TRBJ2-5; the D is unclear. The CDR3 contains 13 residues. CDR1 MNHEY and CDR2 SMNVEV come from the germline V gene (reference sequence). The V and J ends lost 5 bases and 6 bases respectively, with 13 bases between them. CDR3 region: CASSPGVRQTQYF. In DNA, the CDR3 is TGTGCCAGCAGTCCGGGTGTAAGGCAGACCCAGTACTTC.